These 30 T cell receptor beta chains share one sample of origin, sequenced in a study of T cells in women clearing cervical HPV infection. Profiled with immunoSEQ multiplex PCR; TCRdb holds only in-frame clones, not every one. The listing contains around 39,000 clones. The specimen sequenced was blood buffy coat. Receptor source: a woman between 18 and 69 years old with a cervical HPV16 infection that either progressed to CIN3+ or cleared (not recorded which).

With regard to this clone: The read halts 3 residues ahead of the CDR3 end, with the missing end drawn from the germline J gene. The chain has TRBV5-1 and TRBJ2-3; D is unclear. Germline CDR1 SGHRS, CDR2 YFSETQ. V was clipped by 3 bases and J by 5 bases, with 4 bases between them. The CDR3 length is 11 residues. Partial CDR3 DNA: TGCGCCAGCAGCTCCGTAGATACG. This sequence encodes CASSSVDT. The whole CDR3 sequence reads CASSSVDTQYF.

As for this clone: From the germline J gene comes the end of the CDR3, since the read stops 3 residues before it. The chain employs TRBV19 and TRBJ2-1; 10 bases align to TRBD1. This CDR3 is 15 amino acids long. Germline CDR1 and CDR2: LNHDA and SQIVND (reference sequence). V gave up 8 bases and J gave up 7 bases; unmatched junction bases: 11. CDR3: CASSSGTGVKNEQFF. The CDR3 DNA, read in part, is TGTGCCAGTTCTTCCGGGACAGGGGTCAAGAATGAG.

Details on this clone: The CDR3 end lies 3 residues beyond the end of the read and is filled in from the germline J gene. The chain has TRBV5-1 and TRBJ2-3, with TRBD1 matching over 7 bases. The CDR3 length is 15 residues. V gave up 5 bases and J gave up 0 bases; unmatched junction bases: 6. The germline gives CDR1 SGHRS, CDR2 YFSETQ. CDR3 DNA, as far as it was read: TGCGCCAGCAGTCCCGAGGGGGCTAGCACAGATACG. Its protein product is CASSPEGASTDT. The full CDR3 protein is CASSPEGASTDTQYF.

CDR3 region: CASSSLIDRGYSPLHF. The CDR3 bases that were read are TGTGCCAGCAGCAGCTTAATTGACAGGGGTTATTCACCC. The chain employs TRBV5-4 and TRBJ1-6; the match to TRBD1 covers 8 bases. The CDR3 extends 3 residues past the end of the read, so its final part is completed from the germline J gene. With V trimmed by 4 bases and J by 8 bases, 11 bases remained unmatched. The CDR3 totals 16 residues. Looked up from germline, CDR1 is SGHNT and CDR2 is YYREEE (reference sequence). The full variable domain, in which reference TRBV5-4 and TRBJ1-6 provide the parts outside the CDR3, is ETGVTQSPTHLIKTRGQQVTLRCSSQSGHNTVSWYQQALGQGPQFIFQYYREEENGRGNFPPRFSGLQFPNYSSELNVNALELDDSALYLCASSSLIDRGYSPLHFGNGTRLTVT.

Regarding this clone: The CDR3 end lies 3 residues beyond the end of the read and is filled in from the germline J gene. The genes are TRBV2 and TRBJ2-1, with TRBD1 matching 7 bases. The CDR3 loop spans 13 amino acids. Trimming took 6 bases from V and 6 from J; bases not matched to a gene: 5. In germline, CDR1 is SNHLY, CDR2 FYNNEI. Here the CDR3 reads CASRDSGGNEQFF. CDR3 DNA, as far as it was read: TGTGCCAGCAGGGACTCAGGGGGCAATGAG.

Turning to this clone: The DNA ends 3 residues before the CDR3 does, and the rest of the CDR3 is filled in from the germline J gene. The rearrangement links TRBV10-3 to TRBJ1-2; a weak D match, TRBD1 (6 bases). V was pared by 7 bases and J by 6 bases, with 9 bases between. The germline V gene has CDR1 ENHRY and CDR2 SYGVKD. This CDR3 contains 11 residues. The CDR3 spells CAIKQGDGYTF. The CDR3 bases that were read are TGTGCCATCAAACAGGGTGATGGC.

Note on this clone: The read ends 3 residues before the CDR3 terminus; that terminus is restored from the germline J gene. This sample includes further DNA sequences coding for the same CDR3. J is TRBJ1-2 and V is TRBV5-1, with no clear D. Germline V gene lookup returns CDR1 SGHRS and CDR2 YFSETQ. The germline V and J ends were trimmed by 1 base and 3 bases, with 16 bases remaining between them. The CDR3 covers 16 residues. The DNA read from the CDR3 is TGCGCCAGCAGCTTGTATGACACCCACCGTGACTATGGC. Translating gives CASSLYDTHRDYG. The full CDR3 is CASSLYDTHRDYGYTF.

On this clone itself: Sequencing ends 3 residues short of the CDR3 end; the germline J gene provides the rest. The chain couples TRBV6-2 or TRBV6-3 to TRBJ2-3; D might be TRBD2 (6 bases). Per the germline V gene, CDR1 is MNHEY and CDR2 is SVGEGT. This CDR3 has 13 residues. V lost 7 bases and J 8 bases, leaving 16 bases between the germline ends. CDR3 protein: CASNKGTFLTQYF. Incomplete CDR3 DNA: TGTGCCAGCAACAAGGGGACTTTTCTTACG.

Comment on this clone: The read falls 3 residues short of the CDR3 end, and the missing part is taken from the germline J gene. The chain joins TRBV6-2 or TRBV6-3 to TRBJ1-5; 8 bases are a match to TRBD1. This CDR3 is built from 13 residues. CDR1 is MNHEY and CDR2 is SVGEGT in the germline V gene. The ends lost 7 bases at V and 4 bases at J; junction bases unmatched: 3. CDR3 protein: CASMGQENQPQHF. The CDR3 bases that were read are TGTGCCAGCATGGGACAGGAGAATCAGCCC.

To note about this clone: The sequenced fragment ends 3 residues before the CDR3 boundary, so the rest is inferred from the germline J gene. This chain links TRBV7-9 with TRBJ2-1; 8 bases line up with TRBD1. CDR1 is SEHNR and CDR2 is FQNEAQ in the germline V gene (reference sequence). V was clipped by 1 base and J by 8 bases; unmatched bases: 4. The CDR3 is made up of 14 amino acids. This chain's CDR3 is CASSLGQGSDEQFF. The sequenced CDR3 bases are TGTGCCAGCAGCTTAGGACAGGGGAGCGATGAG.

Regarding this clone: The sequenced fragment ends 3 residues before the CDR3 boundary, so the rest is inferred from the germline J gene. V and J are TRBV7-2 and TRBJ2-1; tentative D call: TRBD1 (5 bases). CDR3 length: 16 residues. With 0 bases removed from V and 8 bases from J, the gap between germline ends came to 17 bases. Germline-derived CDR1 and CDR2 are SGHTA and FQGNSA. CDR3: CASSLALQGGFYEQFF. Incomplete CDR3 DNA: TGTGCCAGCAGCTTAGCGCTCCAGGGTGGGTTCTATGAG.

The DNA read from the CDR3 is TGTGCCAGCAGTGACTGGGTTGGGGGGATCTCCTACAATGAG. This sequence encodes CASSDWVGGISYNE. The entire CDR3 protein reads CASSDWVGGISYNEQFF. The gene calls are TRBV6-4 and TRBJ2-1; D perhaps matches TRBD2 (6 bases). Read sequence stops 3 residues before the CDR3 end, and the germline J gene provides the missing end. V was pared by 1 base and J by 0 bases, with 13 bases between. The CDR3 totals 17 residues. Germline lookup yields CDR1 MRHNA and CDR2 SNTAGT.

As concerns this clone: The sequence runs out 3 residues before the end of the CDR3; the remainder is reconstructed from the germline J gene. The rearrangement links TRBV28 to TRBJ2-5; D unresolved. This CDR3 spans 15 amino acids. Germline V CDR1 and CDR2: MDHEN, SYDVKM. V lost 3 bases and J 5 bases, leaving 16 bases between the germline ends. The CDR3 DNA, read in part, is TGTGCCAGCAGTTTGGCCCGAGGCCCCGGGGAGACC. It yields the protein CASSLARGPGET. The full CDR3 reads CASSLARGPGETQYF.

On this clone: The read falls 3 residues short of the CDR3 end, and the missing part is taken from the germline J gene. J is TRBJ1-2 and V is TRBV7-6; D might be TRBD1 (5 bases). Germline CDR1 and CDR2: SGHVS and FNYEAQ. The CDR3 totals 18 residues. The DNA read from the CDR3 is TGTGCCAGCAGCTTACGGCTAGGTAGCGGGGGGATGACAGATACC. Protein sequence: CASSLRLGSGGMTDT. From start to end, the CDR3 is CASSLRLGSGGMTDTYTF.

The chain's CDR3 is CSAAPLARVYNEQFF. CDR3 bases read: TGCAGTGCCGCTCCCCTAGCGCGGGTATACAATGAG. The chain links TRBV20-1 to TRBJ2-1; D may be TRBD2 (6 bases). The DNA ends 3 residues before the CDR3 does, and the rest of the CDR3 is filled in from the germline J gene. The CDR3 loop spans 15 amino acids. CDR1 DFQATT and CDR2 SNEGSKA come from the germline V gene (reference sequence). Trimming cost V 6 bases and J 4 bases, with 19 bases left between them.

Worth noting for this clone: The read ends 3 residues early relative to the CDR3; the germline J gene fills the gap. The V gene is TRBV7-9, the J gene TRBJ2-4; D is possibly TRBD1 (5 bases). CDR1 and CDR2 (germline): SEHNR, FQNEAQ (reference sequence). Trimming cost V 6 bases and J 0 bases, with 12 bases left between them. CDR3 length: 15 residues. Here the CDR3 reads CASSPDTLAKNIQYF. CDR3 DNA, as far as it was read: TGTGCCAGCAGTCCGGACACCTTAGCCAAAAACATT.

On this clone itself: The read terminates 3 residues before the CDR3 end, so the remaining end is supplied by the germline J gene. This chain links TRBV19 with TRBJ1-5; 8 nucleotides line up with TRBD1. Germline V gives CDR1 LNHDA, CDR2 SQIVND (reference sequence). V was clipped by 0 bases and J by 3 bases; unmatched bases: 10. There are 18 residues in the CDR3. The covered CDR3 bases are TGTGCCAGTAGTATAGATGAGGAGGGACAGGAGATCAATCAGCCC. Amino acids: CASSIDEEGQEINQP. The complete CDR3 reads CASSIDEEGQEINQPQHF.

Comments on this clone: The missing CDR3 end, 3 residues past where the read stops, is filled in from the germline J gene. The J gene is TRBJ2-1, the V gene TRBV7-3; a weak D match, TRBD2 (6 bases). Germline loops: CDR1 SGHTA, CDR2 FQGTGA. V was trimmed by 5 bases and J by 0 bases, leaving 14 bases between them. The CDR3 consists of 16 residues. The CDR3: CASSTSSESSYNEQFF. The DNA read from the CDR3 is TGTGCCAGCAGCACCTCTAGCGAGAGCTCCTACAATGAG.

A remark on this clone: The missing CDR3 end, 3 residues past where the read stops, is filled in from the germline J gene. The rearrangement joins TRBV5-3 to TRBJ2-5; tentatively, D is TRBD2 (6 bases). TRBV5-3 qualifies as an ORF whose function is uncertain. This CDR3 comprises 13 residues. V was pared by 4 bases and J by 3 bases, with 10 bases between. CDR3 loop: CARSSGPKETQYF. CDR3 bases read: TGTGCCAGAAGCAGCGGGCCGAAAGAGACC.

Turning to this clone: The missing CDR3 end, 3 residues past where the read stops, is filled in from the germline J gene. The rearrangement joins TRBV10-3 to TRBJ1-6, with 8 positions matching TRBD1. This CDR3 has 15 amino acids. J gave up 6 bases and V 7 bases, and 8 bases lay outside the gene matches. The germline V gene has CDR1 ENHRY and CDR2 SYGVKD. The part of the CDR3 DNA that was read is TGTGCCATCAACCAGGGACAGGTGATTAATTCACCC. Encoded protein: CAINQGQVINSP. The complete CDR3 sequence is CAINQGQVINSPLHF.

About this clone itself: The CDR3 end is not reached by the read, which stops 3 residues before it; the germline J gene fills it in. The chain is built from TRBV2 and TRBJ2-1, with TRBD1 matching over 7 bases. The CDR3 extends over 14 amino acids. Germline V gene lookup returns CDR1 SNHLY and CDR2 FYNNEI. V was pared by 7 bases and J by 0 bases, with 3 bases of the junction left unmatched. Incomplete CDR3 DNA: TGTGCCAGCAAGGCAGGGGGCTCCTACAATGAG. As protein: CASKAGGSYNE. The full CDR3 protein is CASKAGGSYNEQFF.

Comment on this clone: The sequenced fragment ends 3 residues before the CDR3 boundary, so the rest is inferred from the germline J gene. The genes are TRBV10-2 and TRBJ2-5; a weak D match, TRBD2 (6 bases). CDR1 is WSHSY and CDR2 is SAAADI in the germline V gene. The CDR3 loop spans 13 amino acids. V was clipped by 7 bases and J by 7 bases, with 16 bases between them. The CDR3 spells CASTSGLPGTQYF. The covered CDR3 bases are TGCGCCAGCACCTCGGGACTCCCGGGGACC.

For this clone: The CDR3 extends 3 residues past the end of the read, so its final part is completed from the germline J gene. The chain carries TRBV14 and TRBJ1-2, with a tentative D call TRBD1 (5 bases). The CDR3 runs to 12 residues. The germline V gene encodes CDR1 SGHDN and CDR2 FVKESK. The CDR3 loop reads CASSHRDWGYTF. The sequenced part of the CDR3 DNA is TGTGCCAGCAGCCACAGGGACTGGGGC.

As regards this clone: The DNA ends 3 residues before the CDR3 does, and the rest of the CDR3 is filled in from the germline J gene. The chain has TRBV20-1 and TRBJ2-5; a possible D gene is TRBD1 (5 bases). V lost 7 bases and J 5 bases, leaving 38 bases between the germline ends. From germline, CDR1 is DFQATT and CDR2 SNEGSKA (reference sequence). The CDR3 consists of 20 residues. The CDR3 bases that were read are TGCAGTGTTTGCCCCCCTCCGAAATCACGACCGGGCCCCTGGGGCGAGACC. Protein product: CSVCPPPKSRPGPWGET. The whole CDR3 is CSVCPPPKSRPGPWGETQYF.

Turning to this clone: The CDR3 is cut off 3 residues early in the read; its end comes from the germline J gene. This rearrangement joins TRBV14 to TRBJ2-5; 8 nucleotides match TRBD2. V trimming: 4 bases; J trimming: 5 bases; junction bases outside the gene matches: 6. This CDR3 is 14 amino acids long. CDR1 is SGHDN, CDR2 FVKESK, per germline. CDR3 amino acids: CASSLGGLGETQYF. Incomplete CDR3 DNA: TGTGCCAGCAGCCTCGGGGGACTAGGCGAGACC.

Note on this clone: The read ends 3 residues early relative to the CDR3; the germline J gene fills the gap. This rearrangement joins TRBV6-1 to TRBJ1-6, with 9 nucleotides matching TRBD1. Unmatched junction bases numbered 3, after V lost 2 bases and J lost 1 base. The CDR3 loop spans 17 amino acids. In germline, CDR1 is MNHNS, CDR2 SASEGT. The CDR3: CASSELQGASYNSPLHF. The CDR3 DNA, read in part, is TGTGCCAGCAGTGAACTACAGGGGGCATCCTATAATTCACCC.

Concerning this clone: The read finishes 3 residues shy of the CDR3 end, and the germline J gene is used to complete it. The chain is built from TRBV12-3 or TRBV12-4 and TRBJ2-3; D gene ambiguous. Trimming took off 3 bases at V and 1 base at J, with 14 bases between the two ends. This CDR3 spans 16 amino acids. The CDR3 sequence: CASSFAARIGTDTQYF. The CDR3 DNA, read in part, is TGTGCCAGCAGTTTTGCGGCCAGAATTGGCACAGATACG.

As to this clone: The sequenced fragment ends 3 residues before the CDR3 boundary, so the rest is inferred from the germline J gene. The chain couples TRBV5-4 to TRBJ2-7; no reliable D call. The V end lost 4 bases, the J end lost 0 bases, and 14 bases lay between the germline ends. CDR1 SGHNT and CDR2 YYREEE come from the germline V gene (reference sequence). This CDR3 is 15 amino acids long. CDR3 sequence reads: CASSPTPSNSYEQYF. Partial CDR3 DNA: TGTGCCAGCAGCCCCACTCCATCTAACTCCTACGAG.

Remarks on this clone: Read data end 3 residues before the CDR3 end; the end is taken from the germline J gene. V usage is TRBV6-1 and J usage is TRBJ2-1, with D hard to call. The CDR3 contains 15 residues. Trimming left V 0 bases short and J 6 bases short, with 12 bases between. CDR1 is MNHNS and CDR2 is SASEGT in the germline V gene. The DNA read from the CDR3 is TGTGCCAGCAGTGAAGCGCTTGAAGGGTCCAATGAG. It is translated as CASSEALEGSNE. The full CDR3 protein reads CASSEALEGSNEQFF.

A word on this clone: The missing CDR3 end, 3 residues past where the read stops, is filled in from the germline J gene. The rearrangement uses TRBV5-1 and TRBJ2-2; the D is unclear. Germline V gene sequence: CDR1 SGHRS, CDR2 YFSETQ. The germline V and J ends were trimmed by 1 base and 1 base, with 8 bases remaining between them. The CDR3 runs to 15 residues. The CDR3 sequence is CASSLNSKNTGELFF. The covered CDR3 bases are TGCGCCAGCAGCTTGAACTCGAAGAACACCGGGGAG.